These 18 T cell receptor beta chains share one sample of origin, sequenced in a study of cytomegalovirus exposure and HLA in healthy donors. The PCR employed 60 Vbeta primers together with 13 Jbeta primers. Data came from immunoSEQ multiplex PCR; TCRdb stores just in-frame clones and leaves some out. Among 65,000 to 90,000 clones, 75% were seen once, and the ten largest hold roughly an eighth. The sample comprised PBMCs. These receptors all come from a man in his 70s in good health and CMV-seronegative.

This clone was observed a few times. This chain connects TRBV7-9 to TRBJ1-2; D uncertain. The ends were cut back, 2 bases at V and 2 bases at J, with 12 bases in the middle. The length of the CDR3 is 15 residues. Germline CDR1 is SEHNR and CDR2 is FQNEAQ (reference sequence). The CDR3 DNA follows: TGTGCCAGCAGCTTAAAATCAGAGGAGAACTATGGCTACACCTTC. Translated: CASSLKSEENYGYTF.

V gene TRBV5-1 combines with J gene TRBJ2-1, with D perhaps TRBD2 (6 bases). CDR1 SGHRS and CDR2 YFSETQ come from the germline V gene. This CDR3 has 15 residues. Trimming pared 7 bases from V and 0 bases from J, leaving 14 bases between. CDR3 region: CASGRTESSYNEQFF. In DNA form, the CDR3 reads TGCGCCAGCGGGAGGACGGAGAGCTCCTACAATGAGCAGTTCTTC.

This chain joins TRBV5-4 and TRBJ2-5, with TRBD1 matching over 11 bases. The J call may be mistaken, given a closer DNA end match to TRBJ2-7. The germline V gene has CDR1 SGHNT and CDR2 YYREEE (reference sequence). This CDR3 spans 13 amino acids. CDR3: CASSSGQGDEQYF. The CDR3 nucleotides are TGTGCCAGCAGCTCGGGACAGGGGGACGAGCAGTACTTC.

The gene calls are TRBV5-4 and TRBJ2-2; 7 nucleotides agree with TRBD1. The CDR3 sequence is 15 residues long. V trimming: 5 bases; J trimming: 0 bases; junction bases outside the gene matches: 4. Looked up from germline, CDR1 is SGHNT and CDR2 is YYREEE (reference sequence). In DNA form, the CDR3 reads TGTGCCAGCAGACCGACAGGGACGAACACCGGGGAGCTGTTTTTT. It specifies CASRPTGTNTGELFF. Full variable domain (rest looked up from reference TRBV5-4 and TRBJ2-2): ETGVTQSPTHLIKTRGQQVTLRCSSQSGHNTVSWYQQALGQGPQFIFQYYREEENGRGNFPPRFSGLQFPNYSSELNVNALELDDSALYLCASRPTGTNTGELFFGEGSRLTVL.

The chain combines TRBV21-1 with TRBJ1-5. TRBV21-1 has pseudogene status. The CDR3 spans 15 residues. The CDR3 nucleotides read TGTGCCAGCAGCAGAAGCGGAGGGGTCGATCAGCCCCAGCATTTT. Its protein is CASSRSGGVDQPQHF.

The chain combines TRBV7-2 with TRBJ1-2; TRBD1 aligns across 12 bases. This CDR3 contains 17 residues. Germline-derived CDR1 and CDR2 are SGHTA and FQGNSA. V lost 4 bases to trimming and J lost 4 bases; unmatched junction nucleotides: 10. The CDR3 nucleotides are TGTGCCAGCAGCTCCCCGGGACAGGGGGCGAGTAGCTATGGCTACACCTTC. This encodes CASSSPGQGASSYGYTF.

The CDR3 DNA reads TGTGCCAGCAGTTTAAGGAGTATTCTAGCGGGAGGGAGGACAGATACGCAGTATTTT. The encoded protein is CASSLRSILAGGRTDTQYF. This rearrangement joins TRBV27 to TRBJ2-3; 12 bases fit TRBD2. In germline, CDR1 is MNHEY, CDR2 SMNVEV (reference sequence). V was pared by 2 bases and J by 3 bases, with 12 bases of the junction left unmatched. The CDR3 is made up of 19 amino acids.

The chain links TRBV6-5 to TRBJ2-5, with TRBD2 as a possible D gene (7 bases). Germline CDR1 MNHEY, CDR2 SVGAGI. The V and J ends lost 0 bases and 2 bases respectively, with 13 bases between them. The CDR3 covers 16 residues. CDR3: CASSYSGGVGQETQYF. CDR3 in DNA: TGTGCCAGCAGTTACTCAGGGGGGGTGGGGCAAGAGACCCAGTACTTC.

The CDR3 reads CASSPEQETQYF. In DNA form, the CDR3 reads TGTGCCAGCTCACCCGAGCAAGAGACCCAGTACTTC. The chain has TRBV18 and TRBJ2-5; D remains ambiguous. CDR3 length: 12 residues. With 3 bases removed from V and 2 bases from J, the gap between germline ends came to 4 bases. Germline CDR1 reads KGHSH; CDR2 reads LQKENI.

The chain is built from TRBV5-7 and TRBJ2-1; TRBD2 matches 9 bases. TRBV5-7 counts as an open reading frame of uncertain function. This CDR3 has 15 amino acids. The J segment lost 7 bases and the V segment lost 2 bases, leaving 7 bases of the junction unmatched. The CDR3 DNA is TGTGCCAGCAGCTTTTGGCGGGGGGGGTCAAATGAGCAGTTCTTC. It codes for CASSFWRGGSNEQFF.

In regard to this clone: One end of the junction varies from germline; a read error may be responsible. The CDR3 DNA is TGTGCCAGCAGTAAGCGTTTGGGCAGGGATGTGTACAGTGAGCAGTTCTTC. Its protein product is CASSKRLGRDVYSEQFF. The chain recombines TRBV27 with TRBJ2-1, with D maybe TRBD1 (5 bases). The CDR3 extends over 17 amino acids. Germline lookup yields CDR1 MNHEY and CDR2 SMNVEV (reference sequence).

This chain connects TRBV7-9 to TRBJ1-5, with 7 bases lining up with TRBD1. The CDR3 spans 13 residues. V shed 3 bases, J shed 5 bases, and the junction held 1 base outside the gene matches. Germline V lookup: CDR1 SEHNR, CDR2 FQNEAQ (reference sequence). CDR3 sequence reads: CASSFTGDQPQHF. CDR3 bases: TGTGCCAGCAGCTTTACAGGGGATCAGCCCCAGCATTTT.

The chain combines TRBV5-1 with TRBJ1-2; the D gene is possibly TRBD1 (6 bases). The CDR3 has 14 residues. Germline CDR1 reads SGHRS; CDR2 reads YFSETQ. V lost 0 bases, J lost 5 bases, and 11 bases lay in between. CDR3 protein: CASSLGQALYGYTF. In nucleotides, the CDR3 is TGCGCCAGCAGCTTGGGACAGGCGTTATATGGCTACACCTTC.

V usage is TRBV5-5 and J usage is TRBJ2-3, with 9 positions matching TRBD2. V was clipped by 4 bases and J by 4 bases; unmatched bases: 10. The CDR3 is 16 residues long. Germline-derived CDR1 and CDR2 are SGHKS and YYEKEE (reference sequence). In DNA, the CDR3 is TGTGCCAGCAGCCCTCAAAGTGCGGGGGGGCCAGATACGCAGTATTTT. Amino acids: CASSPQSAGGPDTQYF.

J is TRBJ1-4 and V is TRBV7-8; 7 bases line up with TRBD1. The CDR3 spans 18 residues. V dropped 0 bases and J dropped 8; count of bases not matched to a gene: 15. CDR1 is SGHVS and CDR2 is FQNEAQ in the germline V gene. This CDR3 reads CASSLADITGVVKEKLFF. The CDR3 bases are TGTGCCAGCAGCTTAGCCGATATCACAGGGGTAGTAAAGGAAAAACTGTTTTTT. Using reference TRBV7-8 and TRBJ1-4 for the parts outside the CDR3, the full variable domain is GAGVSQSPRYKVAKRGQDVALRCDPISGHVSLFWYQQALGQGPEFLTYFQNEAQLDKSGLPSDRFFAERPEGSVSTLKIQRTQQEDSAVYLCASSLADITGVVKEKLFFGSGTQLSVL.

This rearrangement joins TRBV5-1 to TRBJ1-2; D might be TRBD1 (5 bases). Germline-derived CDR1 and CDR2 are SGHRS and YFSETQ. The CDR3 has 15 amino acids. Deletions cut 4 bases from V and 3 bases from J, with 16 bases between. This chain's CDR3 is CASSPGGQGYYGYTF. The CDR3 DNA reads as TGCGCCAGCAGCCCGGGAGGGCAGGGATACTATGGCTACACCTTC.

The J gene is TRBJ2-4, the V gene TRBV30, with TRBD1 as a possible D gene (6 bases). Germline loops: CDR1 GTSNPN, CDR2 SVGIG (reference sequence). V lost 5 bases, J lost 0 bases, and 8 bases lay in between. The CDR3 spans 13 residues. CDR3 bases: TGTGCCTGGGGGACACAAGCCAAAAACATTCAGTACTTC. Translated: CAWGTQAKNIQYF. Using reference TRBV30 and TRBJ2-4 for the parts outside the CDR3, the full variable domain is SQTIHQWPATLVQPVGSPLSLECTVEGTSNPNLYWYRQAAGRGLQLLFYSVGIGQISSEVPQNLSASRPQDRQFILSSKKLLLSDSGFYLCAWGTQAKNIQYFGAGTRLSVL.

The V and J genes are TRBV6-6 and TRBJ2-1, with 10 bases aligning to TRBD2. Germline assignment: CDR1 MNHNY and CDR2 SVGAGI (reference sequence). The trim removed 4 bases at V and 3 bases at J, leaving 3 bases unmatched. The CDR3 is 15 amino acids. The CDR3 loop is CASSLAGGFYNEQFF. The CDR3 DNA is TGTGCCAGCAGTTTAGCGGGGGGTTTCTACAATGAGCAGTTCTTC.